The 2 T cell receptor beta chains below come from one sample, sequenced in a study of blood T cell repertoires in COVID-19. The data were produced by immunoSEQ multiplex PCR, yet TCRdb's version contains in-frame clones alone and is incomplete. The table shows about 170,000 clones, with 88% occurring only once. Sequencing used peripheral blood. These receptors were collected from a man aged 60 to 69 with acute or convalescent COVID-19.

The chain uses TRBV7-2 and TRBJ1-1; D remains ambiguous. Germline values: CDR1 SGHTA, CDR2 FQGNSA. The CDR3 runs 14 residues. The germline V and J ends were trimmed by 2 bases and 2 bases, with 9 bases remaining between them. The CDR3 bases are TGTGCCAGCAGCTTATCCAGGATAAACACTGAAGCTTTCTTT. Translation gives CASSLSRINTEAFF.

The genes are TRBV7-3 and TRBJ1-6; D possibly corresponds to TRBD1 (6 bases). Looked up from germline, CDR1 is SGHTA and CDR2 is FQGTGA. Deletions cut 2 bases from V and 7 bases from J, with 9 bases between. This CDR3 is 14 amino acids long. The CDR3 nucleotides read TGTGCCAGCAGCTTACACAGGGAAAATTCACCCCTCCACTTT. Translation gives CASSLHRENSPLHF. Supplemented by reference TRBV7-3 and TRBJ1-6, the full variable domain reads GAGVSQTPSNKVTEKGKYVELRCDPISGHTALYWYRQSLGQGPEFLIYFQGTGAADDSGLPNDRFFAVRPEGSVSTLKIQRTERGDSAVYLCASSLHRENSPLHFGNGTRLTVT.